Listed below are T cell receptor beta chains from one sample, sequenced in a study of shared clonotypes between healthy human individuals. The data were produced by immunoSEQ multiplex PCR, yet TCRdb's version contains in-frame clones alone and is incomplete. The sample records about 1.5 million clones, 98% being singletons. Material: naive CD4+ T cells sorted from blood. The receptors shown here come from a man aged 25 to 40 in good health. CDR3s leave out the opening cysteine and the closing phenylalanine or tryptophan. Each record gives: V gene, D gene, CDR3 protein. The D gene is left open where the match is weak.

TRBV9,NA,ASGLRDNTDTQY
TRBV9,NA,ASSVPGLHRYEQY
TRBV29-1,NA,SVGMDEQY
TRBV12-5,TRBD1,ASGLGQGAGNEQF
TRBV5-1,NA,ASSYSGGAGTEAF
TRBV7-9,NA,ASSQGGYRGRRGQETQY
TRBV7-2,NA,ASSLFGVGQPQH
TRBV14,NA,ASSQAFKGQGEQY
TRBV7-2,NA,ASSRGGFHEQY
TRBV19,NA,ASQAQARSAGELF
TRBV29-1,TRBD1,SVRQGDYGYT
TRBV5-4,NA,ASSSTALLYGYT
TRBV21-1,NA,ARRDSAGPPPTDTQY
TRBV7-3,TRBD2,ASSLTGGLAGRLRSYNEQL
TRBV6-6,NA,ASSYSGKSYEQY
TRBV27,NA,ASRMTGAFDYT
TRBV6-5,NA,ASSYSTLSKETQY
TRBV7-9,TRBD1,ASSFGQGNQPQH
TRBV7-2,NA,ASSLVAREETQY
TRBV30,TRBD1,AWGDSSYEQY
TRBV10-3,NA,AISALGESTDTQY
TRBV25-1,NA,ASSEWPGELF
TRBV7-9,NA,ASSLEAGKQETQY
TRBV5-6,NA,ASSFRLARQETQY
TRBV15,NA,ATSGHRDVSYEQY